The T cell receptor beta chain under discussion was sequenced for a study of early T cells in non-severe SARS-CoV-2 infection (dated by TCRdb to the early 2020s). The study in broad terms: TCR sequencing used bulk RNA from unsorted whole blood, so alpha and beta chains could not be paired. Summary of the overall study and its limitations: VDJdb matching was skewed toward anti-spike CD8 responses, so virus-specific expansions were likely underestimated and private and CD4 specificities were missed.

The library was prepared using 5' RACE. Reads for this sample came from a NextSeq 500. Unique molecular identifiers were attached to individual cDNA molecules in the TCR library protocol so that sequencing error and PCR bias could be corrected. TCR alpha and beta chains were both sequenced, and the abundances of alpha and beta sequences in each sample were closely correlated with each other. The published analysis was carried out like this. V gene, J gene and CDR3 annotation of TCR sequences was performed with Decombinator V4. TCRs were defined as expanded if a significant change between any two time points was detected under a Poisson model with p below 0.0001. Abundances of TCRs were expressed as counts per million after normalisation to the total number of TCRs sequenced in each sample. MAIT TCRs were defined by TRAV1-2 paired with TRAJ12, TRAJ20 or TRAJ33, and iNKT TCRs by TRAV10 paired with TRAJ18. VDJdb, accessed 1 November 2021, was searched for CMV, EBV and SARS-CoV-2 annotated TCRs, with TCRs annotated for multiple antigens excluded. TCRdb redid the processing of the public reads, applying fastp at Q25 and MiXCR, and retained in-frame beta chains. Rows are unified per CDR3 protein, each entry keeping the most common DNA and genes. The V and J calls and clone size come from TCRdb's table, not from the authors' own analysis. The sample table lists over 85,000 distinct CDR3 sequences, over 10% of them with a count of one. The top ten clonotypes cover less than 4.5% of the sample.

This clonotype occurred a few times. Its antigen is unknown. Base qualities were left out, and no much larger clone turns up one base away. Via the germline V gene (reference sequence), CDR1 is DFQATT and CDR2 SNEGSKA. V and J are truncated by 3 bases and 7 bases respectively, leaving an intervening sequence of 16 bases. Including cysteine and phenylalanine, the CDR3 has 13 amino acids. The DNA shown is the 39-base CDR3, in frame from base 1. Set within a cohort of healthcare workers in London, UK, this nested case-control study involved weekly PCR testing of nasopharyngeal swabs along with blood sampling. Between 23 and 31 March 2020, the week of the UK lockdown, healthcare workers were enrolled and then followed up weekly for as long as 16 weeks.

Sample: whole blood, taken at baseline. The receptor's source is an adult who was a healthcare worker with PCR-confirmed SARS-CoV-2 infection or an uninfected control (not recorded which). The rearrangement joined TRBV20-1 to TRBJ2-7, with no reliable assignment of the D segment. DNA sequence: TGCAGTGCTAGCGAGCGCCCCCCGTGGGAGCAGTACTTC. The encoded protein is CSASERPPWEQYF.